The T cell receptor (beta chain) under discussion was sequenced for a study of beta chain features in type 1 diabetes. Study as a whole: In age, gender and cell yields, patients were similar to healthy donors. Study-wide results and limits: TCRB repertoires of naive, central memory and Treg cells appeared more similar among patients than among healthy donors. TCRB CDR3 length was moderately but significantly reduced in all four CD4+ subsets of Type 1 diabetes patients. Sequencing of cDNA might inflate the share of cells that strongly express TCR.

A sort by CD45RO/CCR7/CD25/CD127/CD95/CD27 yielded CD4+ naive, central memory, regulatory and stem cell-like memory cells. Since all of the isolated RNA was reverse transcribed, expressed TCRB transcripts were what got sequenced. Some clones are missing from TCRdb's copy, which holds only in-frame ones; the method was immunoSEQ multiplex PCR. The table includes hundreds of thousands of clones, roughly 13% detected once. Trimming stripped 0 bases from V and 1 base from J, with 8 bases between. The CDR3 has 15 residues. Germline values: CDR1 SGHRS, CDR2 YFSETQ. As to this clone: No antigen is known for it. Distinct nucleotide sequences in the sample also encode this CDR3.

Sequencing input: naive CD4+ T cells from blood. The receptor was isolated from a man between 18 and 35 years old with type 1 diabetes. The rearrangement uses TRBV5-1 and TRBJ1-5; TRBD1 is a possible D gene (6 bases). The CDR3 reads CASSLEGQSNQPQHF. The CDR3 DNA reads TGCGCCAGCAGCTTGGAAGGACAGAGCAATCAGCCCCAGCATTTT.